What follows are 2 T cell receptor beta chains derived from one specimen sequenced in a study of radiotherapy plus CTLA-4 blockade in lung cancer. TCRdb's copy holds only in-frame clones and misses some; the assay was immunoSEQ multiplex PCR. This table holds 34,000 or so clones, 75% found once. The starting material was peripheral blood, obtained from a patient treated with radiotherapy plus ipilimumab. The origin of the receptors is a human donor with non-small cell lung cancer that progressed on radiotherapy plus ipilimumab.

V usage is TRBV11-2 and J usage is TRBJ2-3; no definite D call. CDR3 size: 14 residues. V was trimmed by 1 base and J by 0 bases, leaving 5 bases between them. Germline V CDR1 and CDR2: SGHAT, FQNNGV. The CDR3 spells CASSLGQSTDTQYF. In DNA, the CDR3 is TGTGCCAGCAGCTTAGGCCAGAGCACAGATACGCAGTATTTT. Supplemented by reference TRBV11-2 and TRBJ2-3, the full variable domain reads EAGVAQSPRYKIIEKRQSVAFWCNPISGHATLYWYQQILGQGPKLLIQFQNNGVVDDSQLPKDRFSAERLKGVDSTLKIQPAKLEDSAVYLCASSLGQSTDTQYFGPGTRLTVL.

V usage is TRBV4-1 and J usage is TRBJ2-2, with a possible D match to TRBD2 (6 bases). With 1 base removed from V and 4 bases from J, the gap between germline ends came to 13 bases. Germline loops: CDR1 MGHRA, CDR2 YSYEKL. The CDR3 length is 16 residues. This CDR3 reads CASSQGLASGTGELFF. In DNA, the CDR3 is TGCGCCAGCAGCCAAGGGCTAGCGTCGGGCACCGGGGAGCTGTTTTTT.